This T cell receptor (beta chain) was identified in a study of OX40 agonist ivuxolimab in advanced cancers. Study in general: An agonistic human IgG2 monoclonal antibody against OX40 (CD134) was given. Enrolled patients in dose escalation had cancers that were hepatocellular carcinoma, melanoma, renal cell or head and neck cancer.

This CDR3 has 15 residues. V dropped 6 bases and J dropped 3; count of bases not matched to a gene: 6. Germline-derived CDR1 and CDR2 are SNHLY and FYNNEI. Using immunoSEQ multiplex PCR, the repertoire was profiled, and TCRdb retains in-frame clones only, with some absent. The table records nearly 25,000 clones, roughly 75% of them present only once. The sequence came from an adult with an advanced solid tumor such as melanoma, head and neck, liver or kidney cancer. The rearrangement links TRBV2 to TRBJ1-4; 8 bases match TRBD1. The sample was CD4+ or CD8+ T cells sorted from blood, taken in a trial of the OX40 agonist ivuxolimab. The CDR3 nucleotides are TGTGCCAGCAGCCAACAGGGGGTAGCTAATGAAAAACTGTTTTTT. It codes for CASSQQGVANEKLFF.